This TCR beta chain was recovered during a study of vaccination and CD4 T cells after COVID-19. Findings and caveats of the study: When vaccine-specific clones from convalescent patients were examined, 304 of 307 were spike mono-reactive.

As concerns this clonotype: Its specificity is not known.

Treatment: approximately nine-day PBMC culture with coronavirus spike peptide pools or control peptides (ViraFEST assay). V lost 1 base, J lost 3 bases, and 7 bases lay in between. The CDR3 covers 14 residues. Germline loops: CDR1 LGHNT, CDR2 FRNRAP. The study sequenced cultured CD4+ T cell DNA using the Oncomine TCR Beta short-read assay. TCRdb processed the PCR reads anew with MiXCR; each CDR3 protein has one entry. The sample carries thousands of distinct CDR3 sequences, about 55% recorded once. The chain couples TRBV12-5 to TRBJ1-5; no clear D. The TCR originated in a human donor who had recovered from COVID-19. The sequenced sample was CD4+ T cells from blood, cultured in vitro. As DNA, the CDR3 is TGTGCTAGTGGTTTGGGAGGGTACAATCAGCCCCAGCATTTT. This translates into CASGLGGYNQPQHF.